One T cell receptor beta chain is described in this entry. Its matching antigen is unknown. This specimen belongs to a study of cytomegalovirus exposure and HLA in healthy donors. About the research overall: Earlier results showed 90 million to 130 million unique TCR beta sequences derived from approximately 170 million T cells.

PCR primers comprised 60 Vbeta and 13 Jbeta primers. TCRdb's table, derived via immunoSEQ multiplex PCR, lists solely in-frame clones and lacks some. The data contain tens of thousands of clones, about four fifths of them singletons. Study-level points and caveats: In a later analysis, at a false discovery rate of 0.05, under 20,000 TCR beta sequences were associated with HLA alleles. Earlier results showed most TCR beta V segments being productive about 87% or about 30% of the time. The authors enumerated some 160 TCR beta chains as linked to cytomegalovirus.

Looked up from germline, CDR1 is SGHNT and CDR2 is YENEEA. The length of the CDR3 is 16 residues. Germline trimming cut 1 base from V and 0 bases from J; bases unmatched to any gene: 3. The rearrangement uses TRBV11-3 and TRBJ2-5, with 9 bases fitting TRBD1. Sequenced sample: PBMCs. This TCR derives from a man aged 50-59 years in good health and CMV-seropositive. The CDR3 nucleotides are TGTGCCAGCAGCTTAGGGAGGACAGGGGACCAAGAGACCCAGTACTTC. Amino acids: CASSLGRTGDQETQYF.